This T cell receptor (beta chain) was retrieved from a study of blood T cell repertoires in COVID-19. The ends were cut back, 4 bases at V and 3 bases at J, with 11 bases in the middle. The CDR3 consists of 14 residues. Germline V gene data show CDR1 as SGHRS and CDR2 as YFSETQ. As processed by the authors: Estimates of nucleated cell counts were drawn from the amplification of reference gene primers. Using immunoSEQ multiplex PCR, the repertoire was profiled, and TCRdb retains in-frame clones only, with some absent. The V and J calls and the clone size are those of that table, but D and trimming were determined from the DNA. Among 150,000 to 200,000 clones listed, 80% were seen once.

Material for sequencing was PBMCs or T cells enriched from blood (not recorded which). The clonotype comes from a man aged 40-50 years who had recovered from COVID-19. The J gene is TRBJ1-5, the V gene TRBV5-1; tentatively, D is TRBD1 (5 bases). In DNA, the CDR3 is TGCGCCAGCAGCCCAGACAGCTCCAATCAGCCCCAGCATTTT. Its protein is CASSPDSSNQPQHF. The whole variable domain, remainder taken from reference TRBV5-1 and TRBJ1-5, is KAGVTQTPRYLIKTRGQQVTLSCSPISGHRSVSWYQQTPGQGLQFLFEYFSETQRNKGNFPGRFSGRQFSNSRSEMNVSTLELGDSALYLCASSPDSSNQPQHFGDGTRLSIL.